The clone carrying this T cell receptor beta chain has a handful of counts. Its antigen is not identified. The donors gave bone marrow, and they were healthy. The record originates from a study of cytomegalovirus exposure and HLA in healthy donors. Study-level findings and limits: Later on, a genetic analysis was performed. It linked a missense variant in DCLRE1C with V- and J-gene trimming of TCR beta.

The PCR had 60 Vbeta and 13 Jbeta primers. Using immunoSEQ multiplex PCR, the repertoire was profiled, and TCRdb retains in-frame clones only, with some absent. Found here are more than 110,000 clones, 80% of them singletons; the top ten hold approximately 5.1%. J lost 4 bases, V lost 7 bases, and 11 bases had no gene match. There are 15 residues in the CDR3. Germline V CDR1 and CDR2: SNHLY, FYNNEI. The sample comprised PBMCs. The source of this sequence is a male donor in good health and CMV-seronegative. The chain combines TRBV2 with TRBJ2-7, with 9 nucleotides matching TRBD1. CDR3 nucleotides: TGTGCCAGCAACCGTGGCACAGGGGGCCCTTACGAGCAGTACTTC. This gives the protein CASNRGTGGPYEQYF. The variable domain in full, with the rest retrieved from reference TRBV2 and TRBJ2-7, is EPEVTQTPSHQVTQMGQEVILRCVPISNHLYFYWYRQILGQKVEFLVSFYNNEISEKSEIFDDQFSVERPDGSNFTLKIRSTKLEDSAMYFCASNRGTGGPYEQYFGPGTRLTVT.